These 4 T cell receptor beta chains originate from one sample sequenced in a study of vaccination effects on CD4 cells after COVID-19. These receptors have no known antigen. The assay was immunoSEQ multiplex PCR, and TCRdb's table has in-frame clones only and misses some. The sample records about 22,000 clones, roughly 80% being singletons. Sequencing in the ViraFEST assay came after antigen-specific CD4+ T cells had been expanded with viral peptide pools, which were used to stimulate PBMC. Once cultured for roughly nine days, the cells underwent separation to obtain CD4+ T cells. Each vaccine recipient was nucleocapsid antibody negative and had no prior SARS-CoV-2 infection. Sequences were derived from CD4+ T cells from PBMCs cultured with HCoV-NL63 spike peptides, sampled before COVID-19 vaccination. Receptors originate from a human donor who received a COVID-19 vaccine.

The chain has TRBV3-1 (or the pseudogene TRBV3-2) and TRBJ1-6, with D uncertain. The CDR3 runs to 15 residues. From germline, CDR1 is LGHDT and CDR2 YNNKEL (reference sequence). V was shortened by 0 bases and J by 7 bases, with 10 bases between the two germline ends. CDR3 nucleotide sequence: TGTGCCAGCAGCCAAGATCCGGGTGGGAATTCACCCCTCCACTTT. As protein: CASSQDPGGNSPLHF.

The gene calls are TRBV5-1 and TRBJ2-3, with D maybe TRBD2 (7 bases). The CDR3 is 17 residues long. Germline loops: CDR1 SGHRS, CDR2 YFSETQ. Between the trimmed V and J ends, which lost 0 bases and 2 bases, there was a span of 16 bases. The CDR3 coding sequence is TGCGCCAGCAGCTTGGGGGGGGGCCCCTTACCCACAGATACGCAGTATTTT. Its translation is CASSLGGGPLPTDTQYF.

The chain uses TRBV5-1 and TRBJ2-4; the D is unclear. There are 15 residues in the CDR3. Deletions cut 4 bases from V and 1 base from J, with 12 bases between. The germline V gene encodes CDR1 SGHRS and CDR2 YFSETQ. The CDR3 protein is CASSPTGSAKNIQYF. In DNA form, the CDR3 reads TGCGCCAGCAGCCCGACCGGTTCCGCCAAAAACATTCAGTACTTC.

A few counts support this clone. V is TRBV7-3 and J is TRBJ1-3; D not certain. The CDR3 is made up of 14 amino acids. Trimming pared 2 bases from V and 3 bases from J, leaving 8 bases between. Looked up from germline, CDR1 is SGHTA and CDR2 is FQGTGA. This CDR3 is CASSLGRDGNTIYF. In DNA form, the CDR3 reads TGTGCCAGCAGCTTAGGGCGCGATGGAAACACCATATATTTT.